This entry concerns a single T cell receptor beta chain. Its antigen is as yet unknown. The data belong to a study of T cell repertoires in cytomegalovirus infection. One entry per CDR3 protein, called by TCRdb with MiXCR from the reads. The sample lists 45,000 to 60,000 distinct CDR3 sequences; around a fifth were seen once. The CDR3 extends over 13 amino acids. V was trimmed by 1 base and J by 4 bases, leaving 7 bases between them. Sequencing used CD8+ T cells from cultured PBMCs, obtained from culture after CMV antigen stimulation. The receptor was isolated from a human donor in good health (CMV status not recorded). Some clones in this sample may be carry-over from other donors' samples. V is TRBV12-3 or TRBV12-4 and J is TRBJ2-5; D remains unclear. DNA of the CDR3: TGTGCCAGCAGTTTAGGCCTCCTAGAGACCCAGTACTTC. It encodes CASSLGLLETQYF.